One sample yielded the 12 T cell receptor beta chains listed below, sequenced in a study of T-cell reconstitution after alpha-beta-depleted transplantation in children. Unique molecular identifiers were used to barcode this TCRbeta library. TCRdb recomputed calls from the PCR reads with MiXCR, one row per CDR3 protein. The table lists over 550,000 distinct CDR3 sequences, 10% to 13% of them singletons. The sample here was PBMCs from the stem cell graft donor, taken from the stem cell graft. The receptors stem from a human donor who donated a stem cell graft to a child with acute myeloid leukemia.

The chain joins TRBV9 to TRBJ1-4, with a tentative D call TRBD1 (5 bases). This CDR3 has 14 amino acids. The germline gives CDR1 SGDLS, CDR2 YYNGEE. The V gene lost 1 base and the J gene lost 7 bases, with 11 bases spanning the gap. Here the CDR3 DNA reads TGTGCCAGCAGCGTACAGGGCTGGGGTGAAAAACTGTTTTTT. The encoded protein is CASSVQGWGEKLFF. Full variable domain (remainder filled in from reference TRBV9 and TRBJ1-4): DSGVTQTPKHLITATGQRVTLRCSPRSGDLSVYWYQQSLDQGLQFLIQYYNGEERAKGNILERFSAQQFPDLHSELNLSSLELGDSALYFCASSVQGWGEKLFFGSGTQLSVL.

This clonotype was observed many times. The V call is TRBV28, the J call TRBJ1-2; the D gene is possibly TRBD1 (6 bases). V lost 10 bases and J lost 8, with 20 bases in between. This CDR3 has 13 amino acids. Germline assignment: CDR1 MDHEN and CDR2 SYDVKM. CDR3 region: CAITSGDYGGYTF. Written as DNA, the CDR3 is TGTGCCATAACATCAGGGGATTACGGAGGCTACACCTTC.

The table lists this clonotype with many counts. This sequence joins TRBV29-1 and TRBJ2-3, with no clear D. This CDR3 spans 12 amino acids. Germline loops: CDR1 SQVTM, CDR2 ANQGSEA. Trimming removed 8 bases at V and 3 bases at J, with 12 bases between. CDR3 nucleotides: TGCAGCCTGAGCGAAGGGACAGATACGCAGTATTTT. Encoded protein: CSLSEGTDTQYF.

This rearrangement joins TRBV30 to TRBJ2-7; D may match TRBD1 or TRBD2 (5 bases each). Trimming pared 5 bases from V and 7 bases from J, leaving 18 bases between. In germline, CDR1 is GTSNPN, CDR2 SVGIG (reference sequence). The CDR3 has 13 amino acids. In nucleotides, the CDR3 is TGTGCCTGGTCTCTTGGGGGAGTTCGGGAGCAGTACTTC. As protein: CAWSLGGVREQYF.

CDR3 sequence (DNA): TGTGCCAGCAGCTCCAAGGACAAGGCACTAGCGGGGCAAACCGGGGAGCTGTTTTTT. This encodes CASSSKDKALAGQTGELFF. The chain employs TRBV7-8 and TRBJ2-2, with 10 bases fitting TRBD2. V lost 4 bases to trimming and J lost 5 bases; unmatched junction nucleotides: 16. CDR3 length: 19 residues. Germline loops: CDR1 SGHVS, CDR2 FQNEAQ.

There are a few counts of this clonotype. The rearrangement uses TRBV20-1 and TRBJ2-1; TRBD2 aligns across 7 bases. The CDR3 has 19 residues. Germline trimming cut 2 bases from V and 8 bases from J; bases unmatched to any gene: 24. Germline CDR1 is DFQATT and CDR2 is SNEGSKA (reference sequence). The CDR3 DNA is TGCAGTGCTAGACCTAGACGACCGCCCTTAGGCGGGAGAAGTGATGAGCAGTTCTTC. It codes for CSARPRRPPLGGRSDEQFF.

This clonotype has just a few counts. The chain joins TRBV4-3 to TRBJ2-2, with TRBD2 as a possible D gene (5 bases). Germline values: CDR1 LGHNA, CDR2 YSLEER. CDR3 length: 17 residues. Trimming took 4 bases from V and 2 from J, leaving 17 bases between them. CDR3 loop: CASSRTTSGVNTGELFF. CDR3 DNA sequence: TGCGCCAGCAGCCGAACCACAAGCGGAGTCAACACCGGGGAGCTGTTTTTT.

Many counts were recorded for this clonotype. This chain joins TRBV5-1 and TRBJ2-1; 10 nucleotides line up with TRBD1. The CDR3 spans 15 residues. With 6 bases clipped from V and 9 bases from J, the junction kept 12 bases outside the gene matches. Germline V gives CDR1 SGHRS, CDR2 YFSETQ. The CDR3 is CASNLLGTGDTEQFF. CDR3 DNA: TGCGCCAGCAACCTACTGGGGACAGGGGACACTGAGCAGTTCTTC. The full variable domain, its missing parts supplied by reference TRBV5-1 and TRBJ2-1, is KAGVTQTPRYLIKTRGQQVTLSCSPISGHRSVSWYQQTPGQGLQFLFEYFSETQRNKGNFPGRFSGRQFSNSRSEMNVSTLELGDSALYLCASNLLGTGDTEQFFGPGTRLTVL.

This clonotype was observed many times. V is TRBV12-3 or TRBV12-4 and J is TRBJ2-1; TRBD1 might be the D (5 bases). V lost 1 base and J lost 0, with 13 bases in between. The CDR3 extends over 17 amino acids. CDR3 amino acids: CASSLGQGTGSYNEQFF. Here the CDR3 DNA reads TGTGCCAGCAGTTTAGGGCAGGGAACGGGCTCCTACAATGAGCAGTTCTTC.

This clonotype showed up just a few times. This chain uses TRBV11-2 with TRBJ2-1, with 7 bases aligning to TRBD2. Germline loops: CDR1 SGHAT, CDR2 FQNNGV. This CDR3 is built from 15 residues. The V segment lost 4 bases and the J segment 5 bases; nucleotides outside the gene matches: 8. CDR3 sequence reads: CASSSIQRGNNEQFF. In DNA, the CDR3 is TGTGCCAGCAGCTCAATCCAGCGGGGCAACAATGAGCAGTTCTTC. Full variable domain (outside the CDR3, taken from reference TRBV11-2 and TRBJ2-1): EAGVAQSPRYKIIEKRQSVAFWCNPISGHATLYWYQQILGQGPKLLIQFQNNGVVDDSQLPKDRFSAERLKGVDSTLKIQPAKLEDSAVYLCASSSIQRGNNEQFFGPGTRLTVL.

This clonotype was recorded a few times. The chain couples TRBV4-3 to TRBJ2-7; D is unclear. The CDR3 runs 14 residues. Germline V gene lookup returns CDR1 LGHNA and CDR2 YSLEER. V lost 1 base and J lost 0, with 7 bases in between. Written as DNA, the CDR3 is TGCGCCAGCAGCCAAGGAGCCAACTCCTACGAGCAGTACTTC. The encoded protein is CASSQGANSYEQYF.

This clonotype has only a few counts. The CDR3 loop reads CASSLVRGGASHYEQYF. DNA of the CDR3: TGTGCCAGCAGCTTAGTGAGAGGGGGCGCCTCCCACTACGAGCAGTACTTC. The V gene is TRBV7-2, the J gene TRBJ2-7, with 7 bases aligning to TRBD1. CDR3 length: 17 amino acids. V shed 1 base and J 3 bases; nucleotides not matched to a gene: 12. Germline CDR1 and CDR2: SGHTA and FQGNSA.